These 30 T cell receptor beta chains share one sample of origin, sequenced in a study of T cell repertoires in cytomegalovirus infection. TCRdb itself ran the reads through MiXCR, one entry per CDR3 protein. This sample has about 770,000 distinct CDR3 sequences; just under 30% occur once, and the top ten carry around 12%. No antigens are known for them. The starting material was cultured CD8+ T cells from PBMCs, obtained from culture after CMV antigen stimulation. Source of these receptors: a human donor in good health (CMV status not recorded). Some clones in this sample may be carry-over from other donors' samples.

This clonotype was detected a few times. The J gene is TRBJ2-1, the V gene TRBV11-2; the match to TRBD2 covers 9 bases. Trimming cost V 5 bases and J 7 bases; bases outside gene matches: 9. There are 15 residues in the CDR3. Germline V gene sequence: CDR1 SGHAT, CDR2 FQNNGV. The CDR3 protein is CASSIGLARGNEQFF. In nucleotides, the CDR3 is TGTGCCAGCAGCATAGGACTAGCGAGGGGTAATGAGCAGTTCTTC.

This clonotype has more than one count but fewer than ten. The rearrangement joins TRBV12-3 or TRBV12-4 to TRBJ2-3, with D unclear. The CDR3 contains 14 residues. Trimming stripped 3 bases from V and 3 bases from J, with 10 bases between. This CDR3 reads CASSLVLMTDTQYF. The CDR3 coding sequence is TGTGCCAGCAGTTTGGTCCTAATGACAGATACGCAGTATTTT.

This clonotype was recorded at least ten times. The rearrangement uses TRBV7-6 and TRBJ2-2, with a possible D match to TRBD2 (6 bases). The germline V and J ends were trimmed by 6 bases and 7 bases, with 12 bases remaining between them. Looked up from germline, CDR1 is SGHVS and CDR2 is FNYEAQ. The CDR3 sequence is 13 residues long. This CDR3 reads CASSLGGSGELFF. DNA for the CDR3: TGTGCCAGCAGTTTGGGAGGAAGCGGGGAGCTGTTTTTT.

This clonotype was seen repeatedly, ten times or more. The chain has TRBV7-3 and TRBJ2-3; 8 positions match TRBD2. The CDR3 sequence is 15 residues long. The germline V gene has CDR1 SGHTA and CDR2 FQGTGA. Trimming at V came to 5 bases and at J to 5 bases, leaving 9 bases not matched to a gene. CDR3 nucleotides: TGTGCCAGCAGCAGCGGGGGAGGGAGGGGAGATACGCAGTATTTT. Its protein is CASSSGGGRGDTQYF.

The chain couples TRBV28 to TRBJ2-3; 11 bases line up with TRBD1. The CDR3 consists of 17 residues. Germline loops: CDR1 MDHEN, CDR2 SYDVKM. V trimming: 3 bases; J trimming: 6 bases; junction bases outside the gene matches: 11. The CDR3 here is CASSFAPGQGESDTQYF. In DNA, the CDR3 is TGTGCCAGCAGTTTCGCCCCGGGACAGGGGGAATCGGATACGCAGTATTTT.

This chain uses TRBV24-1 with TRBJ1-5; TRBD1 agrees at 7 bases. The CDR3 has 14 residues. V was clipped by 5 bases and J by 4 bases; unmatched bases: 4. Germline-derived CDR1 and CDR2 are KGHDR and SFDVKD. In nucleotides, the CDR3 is TGTGCCACCAGTGCAGGGACAGCTAATCAGCCCCAGCATTTT. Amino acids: CATSAGTANQPQHF.

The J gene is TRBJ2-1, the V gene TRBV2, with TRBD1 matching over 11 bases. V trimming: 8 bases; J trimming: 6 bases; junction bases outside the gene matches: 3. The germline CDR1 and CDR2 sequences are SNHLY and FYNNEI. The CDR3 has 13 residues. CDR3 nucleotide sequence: TGTGCCAGCGGACAGGGGGCTATCAATGAGCAGTTCTTC. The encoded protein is CASGQGAINEQFF.

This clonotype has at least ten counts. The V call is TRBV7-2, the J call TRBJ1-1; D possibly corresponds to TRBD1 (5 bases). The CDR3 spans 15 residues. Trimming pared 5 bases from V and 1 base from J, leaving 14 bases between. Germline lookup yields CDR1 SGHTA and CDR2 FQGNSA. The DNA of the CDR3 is TGTGCCAGCAGCCTAGGACATGGGGCGAACACTGAAGCTTTCTTT. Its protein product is CASSLGHGANTEAFF.

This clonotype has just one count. The chain's CDR3 is CASSLISHFTGELFF. CDR3 in DNA: TGTGCCAGCAGTTTAATTTCGCACTTCACCGGGGAGCTGTTTTTT. The chain recombines TRBV27 with TRBJ2-2; D is undetermined. This CDR3 is 15 amino acids long. The V end lost 2 bases, the J end lost 4 bases, and 11 bases lay between the germline ends. From germline, CDR1 is MNHEY and CDR2 SMNVEV (reference sequence).

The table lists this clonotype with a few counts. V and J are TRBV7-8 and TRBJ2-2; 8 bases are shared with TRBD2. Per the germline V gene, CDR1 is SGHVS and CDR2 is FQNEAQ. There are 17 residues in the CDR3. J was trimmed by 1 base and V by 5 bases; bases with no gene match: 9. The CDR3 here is CASSPYYAGGNTGELFF. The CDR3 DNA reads TGTGCCAGCAGCCCCTACTATGCGGGGGGGAACACCGGGGAGCTGTTTTTT. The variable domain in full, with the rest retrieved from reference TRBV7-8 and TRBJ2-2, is GAGVSQSPRYKVAKRGQDVALRCDPISGHVSLFWYQQALGQGPEFLTYFQNEAQLDKSGLPSDRFFAERPEGSVSTLKIQRTQQEDSAVYLCASSPYYAGGNTGELFFGEGSRLTVL.

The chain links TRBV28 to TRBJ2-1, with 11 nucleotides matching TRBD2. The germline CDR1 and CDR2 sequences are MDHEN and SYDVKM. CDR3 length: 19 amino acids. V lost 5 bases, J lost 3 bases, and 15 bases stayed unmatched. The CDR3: CASSNLAGLAGENYNEQFF. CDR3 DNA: TGTGCCAGCAGTAACCTTGCCGGACTAGCGGGTGAGAACTACAATGAGCAGTTCTTC.

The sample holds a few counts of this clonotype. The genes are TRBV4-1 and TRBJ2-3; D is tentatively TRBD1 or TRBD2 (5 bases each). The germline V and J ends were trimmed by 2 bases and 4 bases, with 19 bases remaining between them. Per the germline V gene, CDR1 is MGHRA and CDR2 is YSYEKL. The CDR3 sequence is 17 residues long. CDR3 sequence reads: CASSQPTGAGRADTQYF. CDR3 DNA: TGCGCCAGCAGCCAACCAACCGGGGCAGGGCGGGCAGATACGCAGTATTTT.

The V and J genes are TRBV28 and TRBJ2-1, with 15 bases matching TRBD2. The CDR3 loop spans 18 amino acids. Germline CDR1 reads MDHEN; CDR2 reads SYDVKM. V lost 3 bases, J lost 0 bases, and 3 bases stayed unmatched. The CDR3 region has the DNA TGTGCCAGCAGTTTGGGACTAGCGGGGGGATACTCCTACAATGAGCAGTTCTTC. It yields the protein CASSLGLAGGYSYNEQFF.

The CDR3 DNA is TGCAGTGCTAGAGAAGGGACAGCAGGGGGCCTTGAGACCCAGTACTTC. This gives the protein CSAREGTAGGLETQYF. The chain employs TRBV20-1 and TRBJ2-5; 8 bases align to TRBD1. J gave up 5 bases and V 0 bases, and 11 bases lay outside the gene matches. CDR1 is DFQATT, CDR2 SNEGSKA, per germline (reference sequence). This CDR3 is built from 16 residues.

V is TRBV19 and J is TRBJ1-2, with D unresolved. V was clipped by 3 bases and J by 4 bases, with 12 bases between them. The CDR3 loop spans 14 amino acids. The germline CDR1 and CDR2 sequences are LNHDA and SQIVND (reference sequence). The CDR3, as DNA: TGTGCCAGTAGTATCGTTGACAAGATCTATGGCTACACCTTC. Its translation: CASSIVDKIYGYTF.

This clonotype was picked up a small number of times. In DNA form, the CDR3 reads TGTGCCAGCACCCAGTCCCGGGGGGCTATCTATGAGCAGTTCTTC. Translating gives CASTQSRGAIYEQFF. The chain links TRBV6-6 to TRBJ2-1, with a tentative D call TRBD2 (7 bases). V was trimmed by 7 bases and J by 8 bases, leaving 21 bases between them. Germline V gives CDR1 MNHNY, CDR2 SVGAGI (reference sequence). CDR3 size: 15 residues.

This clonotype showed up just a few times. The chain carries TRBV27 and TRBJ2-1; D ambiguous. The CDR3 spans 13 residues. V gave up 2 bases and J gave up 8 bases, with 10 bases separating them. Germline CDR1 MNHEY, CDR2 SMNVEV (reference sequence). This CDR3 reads CASSLGSTYEQFF. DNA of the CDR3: TGTGCCAGCAGTTTAGGGTCGACTTATGAGCAGTTCTTC.

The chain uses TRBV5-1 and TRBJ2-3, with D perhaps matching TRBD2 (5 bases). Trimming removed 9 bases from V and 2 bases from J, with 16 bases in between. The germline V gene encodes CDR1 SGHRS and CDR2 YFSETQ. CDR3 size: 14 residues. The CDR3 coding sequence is TGCGCCACAGCTTGGGAGAGTCCCACAGATACGCAGTATTTT. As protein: CATAWESPTDTQYF.

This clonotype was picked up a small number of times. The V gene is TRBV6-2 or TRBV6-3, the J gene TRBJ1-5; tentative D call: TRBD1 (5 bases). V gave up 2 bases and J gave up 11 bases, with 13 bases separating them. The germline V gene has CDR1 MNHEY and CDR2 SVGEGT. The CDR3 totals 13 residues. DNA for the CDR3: TGTGCCAGCAGTTACGGGGCCTCGCCGGCCCAGCATTTT. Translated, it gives CASSYGASPAQHF.

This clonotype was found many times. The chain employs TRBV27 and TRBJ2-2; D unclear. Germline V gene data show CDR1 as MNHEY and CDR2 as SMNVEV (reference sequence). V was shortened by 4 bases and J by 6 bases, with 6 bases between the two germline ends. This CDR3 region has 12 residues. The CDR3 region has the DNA TGTGCCAGCAGTTCAGGTTCCGGGGAGCTGTTTTTT. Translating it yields CASSSGSGELFF.

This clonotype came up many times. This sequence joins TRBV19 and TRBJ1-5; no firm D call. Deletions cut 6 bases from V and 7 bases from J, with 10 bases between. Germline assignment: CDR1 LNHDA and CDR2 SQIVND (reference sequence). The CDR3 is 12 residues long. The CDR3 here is CASSQSIQPQHF. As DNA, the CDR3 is TGTGCCAGTAGCCAGTCGATCCAGCCCCAGCATTTT.

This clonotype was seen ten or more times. The CDR3 DNA reads TGTGCCAGCAGCAGGGGGTTTCTAGCGGGGGGTCTCCCAGATACGCAGTATTTT. This translates into CASSRGFLAGGLPDTQYF. The chain carries TRBV7-2 and TRBJ2-3; 11 bases fit TRBD2. The CDR3 covers 18 residues. The V gene end was trimmed by 5 bases and the J gene end by 4 bases; junction bases not matched to a gene: 14. The germline V gene has CDR1 SGHTA and CDR2 FQGNSA.

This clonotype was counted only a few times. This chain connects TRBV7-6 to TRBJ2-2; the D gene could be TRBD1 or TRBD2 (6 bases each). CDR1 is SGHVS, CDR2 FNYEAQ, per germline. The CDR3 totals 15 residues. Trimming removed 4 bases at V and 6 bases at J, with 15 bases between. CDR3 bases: TGTGCCAGCAGCTCTTTGGGGGGCCCCCCCGGGGAGCTGTTTTTT. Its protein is CASSSLGGPPGELFF.

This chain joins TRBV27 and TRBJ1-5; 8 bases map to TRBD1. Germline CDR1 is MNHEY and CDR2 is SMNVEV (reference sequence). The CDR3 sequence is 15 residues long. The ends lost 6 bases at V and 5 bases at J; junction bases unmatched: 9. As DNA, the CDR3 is TGTGCCAGCAGCCTACAGGGGGTTTGGGATCAGCCCCAGCATTTT. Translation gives CASSLQGVWDQPQHF.

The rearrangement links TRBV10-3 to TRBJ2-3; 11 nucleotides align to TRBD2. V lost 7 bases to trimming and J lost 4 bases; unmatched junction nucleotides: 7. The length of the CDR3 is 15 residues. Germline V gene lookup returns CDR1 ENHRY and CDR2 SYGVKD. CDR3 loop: CAINPTSGAADTQYF. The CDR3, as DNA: TGTGCCATCAATCCGACTAGCGGGGCTGCAGATACGCAGTATTTT.

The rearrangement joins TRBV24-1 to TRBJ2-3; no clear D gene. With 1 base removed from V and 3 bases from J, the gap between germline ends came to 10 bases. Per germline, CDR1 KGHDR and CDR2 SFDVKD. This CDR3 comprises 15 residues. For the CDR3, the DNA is TGTGCCACCAGTGATTTAGAGAGGCCGACAGATACGCAGTATTTT. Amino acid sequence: CATSDLERPTDTQYF.

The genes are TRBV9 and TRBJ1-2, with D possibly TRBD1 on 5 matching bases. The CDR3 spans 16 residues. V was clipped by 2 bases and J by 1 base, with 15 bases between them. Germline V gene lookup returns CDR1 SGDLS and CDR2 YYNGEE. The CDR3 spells CASSVTTDYLNYGYTF. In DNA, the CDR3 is TGTGCCAGCAGCGTCACGACAGACTACCTTAACTATGGCTACACCTTC.

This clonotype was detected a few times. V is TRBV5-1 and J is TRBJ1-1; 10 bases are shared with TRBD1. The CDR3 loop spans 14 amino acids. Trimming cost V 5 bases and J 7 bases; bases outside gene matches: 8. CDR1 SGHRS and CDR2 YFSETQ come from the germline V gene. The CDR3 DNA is TGCGCCAGCAGTACCGGGACAGGGGAGAATGAAGCTTTCTTT. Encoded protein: CASSTGTGENEAFF. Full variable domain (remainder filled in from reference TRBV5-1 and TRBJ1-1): KAGVTQTPRYLIKTRGQQVTLSCSPISGHRSVSWYQQTPGQGLQFLFEYFSETQRNKGNFPGRFSGRQFSNSRSEMNVSTLELGDSALYLCASSTGTGENEAFFGQGTRLTVV.

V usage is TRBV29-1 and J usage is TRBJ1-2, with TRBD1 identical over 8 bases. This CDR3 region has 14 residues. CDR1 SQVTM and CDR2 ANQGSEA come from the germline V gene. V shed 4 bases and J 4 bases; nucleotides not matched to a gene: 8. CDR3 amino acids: CSVGQGAQGYGYTF. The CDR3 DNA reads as TGCAGCGTTGGGCAGGGGGCCCAGGGCTATGGCTACACCTTC.

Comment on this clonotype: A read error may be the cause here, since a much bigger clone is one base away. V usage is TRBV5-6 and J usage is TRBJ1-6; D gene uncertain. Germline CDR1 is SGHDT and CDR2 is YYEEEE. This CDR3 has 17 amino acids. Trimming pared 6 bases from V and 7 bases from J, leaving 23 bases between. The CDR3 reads CASNRLAAGPMNSPLHF. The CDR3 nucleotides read TGTGCCAGCAACAGACTCGCTGCAGGACCGATGAATTCACCCCTCCACTTT.